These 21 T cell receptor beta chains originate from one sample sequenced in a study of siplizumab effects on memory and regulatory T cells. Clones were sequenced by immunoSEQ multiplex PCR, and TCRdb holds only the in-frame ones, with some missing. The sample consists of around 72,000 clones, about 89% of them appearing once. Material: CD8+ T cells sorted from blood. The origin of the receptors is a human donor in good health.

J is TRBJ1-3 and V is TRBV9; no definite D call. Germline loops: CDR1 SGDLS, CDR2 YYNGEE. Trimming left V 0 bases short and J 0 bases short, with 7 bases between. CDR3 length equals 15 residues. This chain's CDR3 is CASSVGRISGNTIYF. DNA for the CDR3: TGTGCCAGCAGCGTAGGAAGGATCTCTGGAAACACCATATATTTT.

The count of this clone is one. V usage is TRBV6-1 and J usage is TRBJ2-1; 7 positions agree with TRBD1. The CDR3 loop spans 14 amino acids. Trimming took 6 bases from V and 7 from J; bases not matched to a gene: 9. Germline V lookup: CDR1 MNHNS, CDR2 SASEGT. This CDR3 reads CASSGQVYWNEQFF. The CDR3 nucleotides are TGTGCCAGCAGCGGACAGGTATATTGGAATGAGCAGTTCTTC.

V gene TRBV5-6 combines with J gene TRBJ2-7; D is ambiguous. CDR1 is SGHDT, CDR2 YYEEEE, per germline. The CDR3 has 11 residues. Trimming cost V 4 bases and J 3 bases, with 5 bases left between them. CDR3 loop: CASSVDYEQYF. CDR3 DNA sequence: TGTGCCAGCAGCGTTGACTACGAGCAGTACTTC.

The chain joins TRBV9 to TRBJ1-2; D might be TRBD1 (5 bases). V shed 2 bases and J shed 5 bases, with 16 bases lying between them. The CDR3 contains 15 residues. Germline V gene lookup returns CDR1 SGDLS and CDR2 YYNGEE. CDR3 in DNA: TGTGCCAGCAGCGTCCCTGAGGGGCTGGGATATGGCTACACCTTC. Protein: CASSVPEGLGYGYTF.

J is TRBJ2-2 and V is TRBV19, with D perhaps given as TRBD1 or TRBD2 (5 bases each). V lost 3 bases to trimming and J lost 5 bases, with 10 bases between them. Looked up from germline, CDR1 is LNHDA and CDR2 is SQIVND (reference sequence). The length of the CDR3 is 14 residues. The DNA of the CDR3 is TGTGCCAGTAGTATTATTTGGGGGACCGGGGAGCTGTTTTTT. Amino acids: CASSIIWGTGELFF.

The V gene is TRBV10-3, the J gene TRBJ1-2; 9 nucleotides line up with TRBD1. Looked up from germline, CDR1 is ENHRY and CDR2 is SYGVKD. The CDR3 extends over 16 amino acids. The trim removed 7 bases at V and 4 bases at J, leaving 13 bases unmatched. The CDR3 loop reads CAINDFGQGRGYGYTF. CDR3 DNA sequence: TGTGCCATCAATGACTTCGGACAGGGGAGAGGCTATGGCTACACCTTC.

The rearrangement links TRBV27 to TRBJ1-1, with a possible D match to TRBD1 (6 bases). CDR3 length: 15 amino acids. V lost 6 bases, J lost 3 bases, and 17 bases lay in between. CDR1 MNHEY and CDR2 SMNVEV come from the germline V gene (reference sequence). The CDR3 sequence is CASRGGRGADTEAFF. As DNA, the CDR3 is TGTGCCAGCAGGGGGGGGCGCGGAGCGGACACTGAAGCTTTCTTT.

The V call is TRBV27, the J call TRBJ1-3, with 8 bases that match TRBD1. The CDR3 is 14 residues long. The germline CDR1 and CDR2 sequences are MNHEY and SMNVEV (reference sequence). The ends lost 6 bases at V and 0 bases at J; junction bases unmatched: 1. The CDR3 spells CASRTGGSGNTIYF. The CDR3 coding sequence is TGTGCCAGCAGAACAGGGGGCTCTGGAAACACCATATATTTT.

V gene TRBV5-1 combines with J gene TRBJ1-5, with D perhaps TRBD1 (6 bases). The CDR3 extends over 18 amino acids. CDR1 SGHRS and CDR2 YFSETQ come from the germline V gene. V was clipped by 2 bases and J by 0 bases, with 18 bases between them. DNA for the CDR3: TGCGCCAGCAGCTTATATACGACAGGACCTCTTAGCAATCAGCCCCAGCATTTT. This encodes CASSLYTTGPLSNQPQHF.

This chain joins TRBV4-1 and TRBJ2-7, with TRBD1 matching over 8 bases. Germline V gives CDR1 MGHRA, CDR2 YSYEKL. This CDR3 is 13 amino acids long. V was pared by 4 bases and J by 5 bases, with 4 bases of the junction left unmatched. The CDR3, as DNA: TGCGCCAGCAGCCGAGGACAGGGAAACGAGCAGTACTTC. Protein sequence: CASSRGQGNEQYF.

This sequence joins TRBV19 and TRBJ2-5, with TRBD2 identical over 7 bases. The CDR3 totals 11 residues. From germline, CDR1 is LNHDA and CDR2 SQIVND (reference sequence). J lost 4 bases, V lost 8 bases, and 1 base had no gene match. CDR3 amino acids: CASWGGETQYF. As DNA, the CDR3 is TGTGCCAGTTGGGGGGGAGAGACCCAGTACTTC.

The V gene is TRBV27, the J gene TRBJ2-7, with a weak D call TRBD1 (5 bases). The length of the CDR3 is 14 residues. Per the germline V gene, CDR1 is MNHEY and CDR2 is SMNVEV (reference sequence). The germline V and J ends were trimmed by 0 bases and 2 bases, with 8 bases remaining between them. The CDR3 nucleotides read TGTGCCAGCAGTTTATCTGGGGCCCCCTACGAGCAGTACTTC. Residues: CASSLSGAPYEQYF.

DNA of the CDR3: TGTGCCAGCAGTGAAACGAGACCCCCCTACGAGCAGTACTTC. Translation: CASSETRPPYEQYF. The chain employs TRBV2 and TRBJ2-7; D ambiguous. This CDR3 is built from 14 residues. The germline CDR1 and CDR2 sequences are SNHLY and FYNNEI. Trimming cost V 2 bases and J 2 bases, with 10 bases left between them.

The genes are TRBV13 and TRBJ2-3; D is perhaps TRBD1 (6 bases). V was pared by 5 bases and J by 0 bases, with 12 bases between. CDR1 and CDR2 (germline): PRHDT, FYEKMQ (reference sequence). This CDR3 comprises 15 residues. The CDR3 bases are TGTGCCAGCAGCCCACGGACAGCTAGCACAGATACGCAGTATTTT. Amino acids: CASSPRTASTDTQYF.

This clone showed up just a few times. CDR3 loop: CASSPQQGPSSEAFF. CDR3 sequence (DNA): TGTGCCAGCAGCCCACAACAGGGCCCGTCCTCTGAAGCTTTCTTT. The chain employs TRBV7-8 and TRBJ1-1; TRBD1 is a possible D gene (6 bases). Germline loops: CDR1 SGHVS, CDR2 FQNEAQ. Trimming removed 5 bases from V and 6 bases from J, with 19 bases in between. The CDR3 loop spans 15 amino acids.

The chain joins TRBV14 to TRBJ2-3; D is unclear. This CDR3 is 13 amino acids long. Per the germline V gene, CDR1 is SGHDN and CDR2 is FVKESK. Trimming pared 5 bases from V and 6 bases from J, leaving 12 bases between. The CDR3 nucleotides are TGTGCCAGCAGCTTAATTCTGATGGATACGCAGTATTTT. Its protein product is CASSLILMDTQYF.

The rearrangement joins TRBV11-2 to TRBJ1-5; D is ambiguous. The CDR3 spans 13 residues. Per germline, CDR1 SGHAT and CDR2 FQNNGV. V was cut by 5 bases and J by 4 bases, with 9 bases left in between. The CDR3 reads CASSPGLNQPQHF. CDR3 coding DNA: TGTGCCAGCAGCCCCGGGCTAAATCAGCCCCAGCATTTT.

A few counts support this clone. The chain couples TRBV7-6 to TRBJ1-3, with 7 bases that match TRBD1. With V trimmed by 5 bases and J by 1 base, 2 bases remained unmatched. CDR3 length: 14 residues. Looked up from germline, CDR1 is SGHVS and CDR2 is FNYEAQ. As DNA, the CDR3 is TGTGCCAGCAGCCCACAGGGGTCTGGAAACACCATATATTTT. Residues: CASSPQGSGNTIYF.

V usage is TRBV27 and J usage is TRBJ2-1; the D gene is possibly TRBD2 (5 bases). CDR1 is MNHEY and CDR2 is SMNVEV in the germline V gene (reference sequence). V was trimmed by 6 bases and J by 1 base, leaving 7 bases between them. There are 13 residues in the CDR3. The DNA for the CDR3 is TGTGCCAGCAGCTGGACTTCCTACAATGAGCAGTTCTTC. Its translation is CASSWTSYNEQFF.

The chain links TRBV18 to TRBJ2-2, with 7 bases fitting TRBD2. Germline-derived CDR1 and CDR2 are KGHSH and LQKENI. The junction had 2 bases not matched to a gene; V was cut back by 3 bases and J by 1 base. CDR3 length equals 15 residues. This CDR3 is CASSPWEGNTGELFF. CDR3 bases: TGTGCCAGCTCACCTTGGGAGGGGAACACCGGGGAGCTGTTTTTT. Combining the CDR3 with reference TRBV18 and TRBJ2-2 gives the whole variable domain NAGVMQNPRHLVRRRGQEARLRCSPMKGHSHVYWYRQLPEEGLKFMVYLQKENIIDESGMPKERFSAEFPKEGPSILRIQQVVRGDSAAYFCASSPWEGNTGELFFGEGSRLTVL.

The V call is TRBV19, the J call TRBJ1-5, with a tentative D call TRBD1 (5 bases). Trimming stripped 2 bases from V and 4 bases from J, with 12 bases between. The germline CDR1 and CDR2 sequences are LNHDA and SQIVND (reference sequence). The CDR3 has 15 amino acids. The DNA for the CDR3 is TGTGCCAGTAGTATAATCCCCCAGGGAAATCAGCCCCAGCATTTT. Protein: CASSIIPQGNQPQHF. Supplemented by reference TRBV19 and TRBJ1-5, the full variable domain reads DGGITQSPKYLFRKEGQNVTLSCEQNLNHDAMYWYRQDPGQGLRLIYYSQIVNDFQKGDIAEGYSVSREKKESFPLTVTSAQKNPTAFYLCASSIIPQGNQPQHFGDGTRLSIL.